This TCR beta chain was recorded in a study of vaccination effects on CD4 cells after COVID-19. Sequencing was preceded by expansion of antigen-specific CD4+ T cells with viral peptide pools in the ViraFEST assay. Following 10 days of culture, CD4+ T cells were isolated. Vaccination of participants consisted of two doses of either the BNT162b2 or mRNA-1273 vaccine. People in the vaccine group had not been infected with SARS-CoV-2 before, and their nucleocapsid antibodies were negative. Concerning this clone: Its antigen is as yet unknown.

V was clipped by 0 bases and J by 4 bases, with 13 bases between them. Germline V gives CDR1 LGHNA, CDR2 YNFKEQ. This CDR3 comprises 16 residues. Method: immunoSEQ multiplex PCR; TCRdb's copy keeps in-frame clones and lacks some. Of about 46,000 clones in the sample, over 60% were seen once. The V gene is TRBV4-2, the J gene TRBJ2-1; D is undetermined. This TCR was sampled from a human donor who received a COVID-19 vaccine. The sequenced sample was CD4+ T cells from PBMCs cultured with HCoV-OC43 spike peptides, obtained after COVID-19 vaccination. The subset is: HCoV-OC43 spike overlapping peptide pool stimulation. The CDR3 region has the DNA TGTGCCAGCAGCCAAGAGAGTAGCAGTTCATACAATGAGCAGTTCTTC. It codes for CASSQESSSSYNEQFF.